These T cell receptor beta chains were read from a single sample in a study of control samples from healthy donors and cancer patients. Clones were sequenced by immunoSEQ multiplex PCR, and TCRdb holds only the in-frame ones, with some missing. Altogether 75,000 to 95,000 clones are present, approximately 91% being singletons, with the ten largest covering 8.5% to 10%. The sequenced material came from PBMCs. The receptors originated from a woman in her forties or fifties with colorectal cancer. The CDR3 runs from the conserved cysteine through the conserved F or W. D genes are given only for firm matches. For some rows the clone size is stated as once, few or many, or as a class when expanded; others skip it.

15 NA once TRBJ1-5 TRBV11-3 CASSPGGGGNQPQHF TGTGCCAGCAGCCCGGGGGGGGGCGGGAATCAGCCCCAGCATTTT
10 NA NA TRBJ1-1 TRBV12-3/TRBV12-4 CASTHTEAFF TGTGCCAGCACCCACACTGAAGCTTTCTTT
13 NA NA TRBJ2-2 TRBV19 CASREGNTGELFF TGTGCCTCCCGTGAGGGGAACACCGGGGAGCTGTTTTTT
16 TRBD1 few TRBJ1-3 TRBV28 CASIESGTGSGNTIYF TGTGCCAGCATCGAAAGTGGGACAGGGTCTGGAAACACCATATATTTT
13 NA NA TRBJ1-1 TRBV10-3 CAISESSSTEAFF TGTGCCATCAGTGAGTCAAGCAGCACTGAAGCTTTCTTT
15 TRBD1 NA TRBJ1-5 TRBV3-1/TRBV3-2 CASSLGTGVVQPQHF TGTGCCAGCAGCCTGGGGACAGGGGTGGTCCAGCCCCAGCATTTT
14 NA NA TRBJ2-5 TRBV7-2 CASSNQRGPETQYF TGTGCCAGCAGCAACCAAAGGGGCCCAGAGACCCAGTACTTC
15 NA NA TRBJ1-1 TRBV5-1 CASSLRGTGNTEAFF TGCGCCAGCAGCTTGAGGGGGACGGGCAACACTGAAGCTTTCTTT
13 NA NA TRBJ1-3 TRBV15 CATSSAPGNTIYF TGTGCCACCAGCAGTGCCCCAGGAAACACCATATATTTT
15 TRBD1 NA TRBJ1-1 TRBV7-3 CASSRQGGGNTEAFF TGTGCCAGCAGCCGACAGGGGGGAGGCAACACTGAAGCTTTCTTT
15 TRBD1 NA TRBJ2-1 TRBV2 CASGTGPSSYNEQFF TGTGCCAGTGGGACAGGGCCTAGCTCCTACAATGAGCAGTTCTTC
14 TRBD1 NA TRBJ2-2 TRBV5-1 CASSSTGYGGELFF TGCGCCAGCAGCTCGACAGGGTACGGCGGGGAGCTGTTTTTT
13 NA NA TRBJ1-1 TRBV7-9 CASSPEGVAEAFF TGTGCCAGCAGCCCCGAGGGGGTCGCTGAAGCTTTCTTT
15 NA NA TRBJ1-4 TRBV18 CASSPATGLGEKLFF TGTGCCAGCTCACCGGCCACCGGGCTTGGTGAAAAACTGTTTTTT
12 TRBD1 once TRBJ1-1 TRBV30 CAWSTGGLLAFF TGTGCCTGGAGTACAGGGGGATTGTTGGCTTTCTTT
14 NA few TRBJ1-5 TRBV5-1 CASSLDGGHQPQHF TGCGCCAGCAGCTTGGACGGGGGACATCAGCCCCAGCATTTT
13 NA NA TRBJ2-3 TRBV7-8 CASSLGGADTQYF TGTGCCAGCAGCTTAGGGGGAGCAGATACGCAGTATTTT
17 NA NA TRBJ1-6 TRBV27 CTSRVLQVTTSNSPLHF TGTACCAGCAGAGTCTTGCAGGTTACAACTAGCAATTCACCCCTCCACTTT
14 NA NA TRBJ1-1 TRBV19 CASSMLELNTEAFF TGTGCCAGTAGTATGTTAGAGTTGAACACTGAAGCTTTCTTT
14 TRBD1 once TRBJ1-2 TRBV19 CASNRGQGAEGYTF TGTGCCAGTAATCGGGGACAGGGTGCGGAGGGCTACACCTTC
17 TRBD1 NA TRBJ1-4 TRBV28 CASSPSARGQTNEKLFF TGTGCCAGCAGTCCGTCCGCCAGGGGGCAAACTAATGAAAAACTGTTTTTT
12 NA NA TRBJ1-5 TRBV7-2 CASSPLYQPQHF TGTGCCAGCAGCCCCCTTTATCAGCCCCAGCATTTT
15 NA NA TRBJ1-5 TRBV24-1 CATSDRGEGNQPQHF TGTGCCACCAGTGATAGAGGGGAGGGCAATCAGCCCCAGCATTTT
14 NA NA TRBJ2-2 TRBV6-4 CASSVSRDTGELFF TGTGCCAGCAGTGTCTCGCGGGACACCGGGGAGCTGTTTTTT
16 NA NA TRBJ2-1 TRBV5-1 CASSLGTLGLVNEQFF TGCGCCAGCAGCTTGGGGACCCTCGGGCTGGTCAATGAGCAGTTCTTC
14 NA few TRBJ1-6 TRBV6-2/TRBV6-3 CASTPSTGHSPLHF TGTGCCAGCACCCCCTCGACAGGCCATTCACCCCTCCACTTT
11 NA NA TRBJ2-5 TRBV19 CASSMGETQYF TGTGCCAGTAGTATGGGAGAGACCCAGTACTTC
15 NA NA TRBJ2-5 TRBV11-3 CASSLGLGGGETQYF TGTGCCAGCAGCTTAGGACTCGGGGGCGGAGAGACCCAGTACTTC
17 TRBD1 NA TRBJ1-1 TRBV18 CASSPPGTGLGNTEAFF TGTGCCAGCTCACCACCCGGGACAGGGTTAGGGAACACTGAAGCTTTCTTT
14 NA NA TRBJ1-2 TRBV19 CASKTTGGAYGYTF TGTGCCAGTAAAACGACAGGTGGGGCCTATGGCTACACCTTC
14 TRBD1 NA TRBJ2-4 TRBV7-8 CASSLVGGQGIQYF TGTGCCAGCAGCTTAGTGGGGGGACAGGGCATTCAGTACTTC
14 TRBD1 NA TRBJ1-2 TRBV6-5 CASRTPGQVYGYTF TGTGCCAGCAGGACTCCGGGACAGGTCTATGGCTACACCTTC
16 TRBD2 NA TRBJ2-1 TRBV4-1 CASSQEGGKVRDEQFF TGCGCCAGCAGCCAAGAGGGGGGGAAAGTCCGAGATGAGCAGTTCTTC
15 TRBD1 NA TRBJ2-3 TRBV6-5 CASSQYRGRADTQYF TGTGCCAGCAGTCAATACAGGGGGCGGGCAGATACGCAGTATTTT
15 NA NA TRBJ2-6 TRBV7-2 CASSSDPSGANVLTF TGTGCCAGCAGCTCCGACCCTAGCGGGGCCAACGTCCTGACTTTC
14 NA NA TRBJ1-2 TRBV30 CAWSPRPPAGGYTF TGTGCCTGGAGCCCCCGACCCCCGGCCGGTGGCTACACCTTC
16 TRBD2 NA TRBJ2-1 TRBV7-2 CASRRMTSGGYNEQFF TGTGCCAGCAGGAGAATGACTAGCGGGGGATACAATGAGCAGTTCTTC
16 NA NA TRBJ1-1 TRBV13 CASSYRDKIGNTEAFF TGTGCCAGCAGCTACCGGGACAAAATAGGGAACACTGAAGCTTTCTTT
15 TRBD1 NA TRBJ2-3 TRBV15 CATSNRQGVGNTQYF TGTGCCACCAGCAACAGACAGGGTGTAGGAAATACGCAGTATTTT
16 NA NA TRBJ1-2 TRBV4-2 CASSQDGGGSGYGYTF TGTGCCAGCAGCCAAGACGGAGGAGGAAGTGGCTATGGCTACACCTTC
16 NA NA TRBJ2-3 TRBV14 CASSQDRGSFTDTQYF TGTGCCAGCAGCCAGGATCGGGGAAGCTTCACAGATACGCAGTATTTT
14 NA once TRBJ2-2 TRBV24-1 CATSDFAGTGELFF TGTGCCACCAGTGATTTTGCGGGAACCGGGGAGCTGTTTTTT
14 NA NA TRBJ1-1 TRBV21-1 CASSKLRGWAEAFF TGTGCCAGCAGCAAATTGCGGGGTTGGGCTGAAGCTTTCTTT
15 NA NA TRBJ1-4 TRBV6-5 CATRNFRVRGEKLFF TGTGCCACCCGCAACTTCAGGGTCAGAGGGGAAAAACTGTTTTTT
15 TRBD1 NA TRBJ2-5 TRBV11-3 CASSHRGLKQETQYF TGTGCCAGCAGCCATAGGGGGCTAAAACAAGAGACCCAGTACTTC
17 TRBD1 NA TRBJ2-1 TRBV14 CASSRRTGGGQGNEQFF TGTGCCAGCAGTCGTCGGACAGGAGGAGGACAGGGCAATGAGCAGTTCTTC
17 TRBD1 NA TRBJ1-1 TRBV5-6 CASSLSFGTGSNTEAFF TGTGCCAGCAGCTTGTCCTTTGGGACAGGGAGCAACACTGAAGCTTTCTTT
13 TRBD1 NA TRBJ2-5 TRBV30 CAFNRGRRETQYF TGTGCCTTTAACAGGGGGCGGCGGGAGACCCAGTACTTC
15 NA few TRBJ2-1 TRBV7-3 CASSPTGDGYNEQFF TGTGCCAGCAGCCCTACGGGGGACGGCTACAATGAGCAGTTCTTC
13 NA NA TRBJ2-1 TRBV18 CASSPPGDNEQFF TGTGCCAGCTCACCACCGGGAGACAATGAGCAGTTCTTC
15 NA NA TRBJ2-3 TRBV2 CASSTQMGGGDTQYF TGTGCCAGCAGTACCCAAATGGGGGGAGGAGATACGCAGTATTTT
14 NA NA TRBJ2-3 TRBV15 CATSRGQISDTQYF TGTGCCACCAGCAGAGGACAGATTTCAGATACGCAGTATTTT
14 NA NA TRBJ1-2 TRBV7-2 CASSRAGPNYGYTF TGTGCCAGCAGCAGGGCGGGGCCTAACTATGGCTACACCTTC
14 TRBD2 NA TRBJ2-5 TRBV19 CASSISGVQETQYF TGTGCCAGTAGTATAAGCGGGGTACAAGAGACCCAGTACTTC
16 TRBD1 NA TRBJ2-1 TRBV7-8 CASSLRGQGNYNEQFF TGTGCCAGCAGCTTAAGGGGACAGGGCAACTACAATGAGCAGTTCTTC
17 TRBD2 NA TRBJ2-2 TRBV5-1 CASSSGGGGTYTGELFF TGCGCCAGCAGCTCGGGAGGCGGGGGGACCTACACCGGGGAGCTGTTTTTT
15 TRBD1 NA TRBJ1-5 TRBV28 CASTPRDRPGQPQHF TGTGCCAGCACACCAAGGGACAGACCGGGTCAGCCCCAGCATTTT
18 NA NA TRBJ1-6 TRBV6-2/TRBV6-3 CASSYSPIDRLKGSPLHF TGTGCCAGCAGTTACTCGCCTATTGACAGGCTGAAGGGGTCACCCCTCCACTTT
12 TRBD1 NA TRBJ2-2 TRBV10-1 CASRTGTGELFF TGCGCCAGCAGGACAGGGACCGGGGAGCTGTTTTTT